Listed here is a single T cell receptor beta chain. The data are from a study of blood T cell repertoires in COVID-19. Background on the study: Both acute and convalescent COVID-19 samples were obtained from the United States, Italy and Spain. Nucleic acid was either cDNA or gDNA, and it came from T cells, B-cell-depleted T cells, or PBMCs.

V was clipped by 3 bases and J by 3 bases; unmatched bases: 8. Per germline, CDR1 LGHNA and CDR2 YNFKEQ. This CDR3 is built from 15 residues. Source study methods: Reference gene primer amplification yielded estimated nucleated cell counts. Some clones are missing from TCRdb's copy, which holds only in-frame ones; the method was immunoSEQ multiplex PCR. V, J and clone size reflect that table, while D and trimming were determined from the DNA. The table records roughly 32,000 clones, about nine tenths of them present only once. The sample comprised peripheral blood. This sequence was found in a man between 60 and 75 years old with acute or convalescent COVID-19. The chain links TRBV4-2 to TRBJ2-7, with TRBD2 identical over 7 bases. The CDR3 sequence: CASSHTTGGNYEQYF. CDR3 DNA: TGTGCCAGCAGCCATACCACCGGGGGGAACTACGAGCAGTACTTC.